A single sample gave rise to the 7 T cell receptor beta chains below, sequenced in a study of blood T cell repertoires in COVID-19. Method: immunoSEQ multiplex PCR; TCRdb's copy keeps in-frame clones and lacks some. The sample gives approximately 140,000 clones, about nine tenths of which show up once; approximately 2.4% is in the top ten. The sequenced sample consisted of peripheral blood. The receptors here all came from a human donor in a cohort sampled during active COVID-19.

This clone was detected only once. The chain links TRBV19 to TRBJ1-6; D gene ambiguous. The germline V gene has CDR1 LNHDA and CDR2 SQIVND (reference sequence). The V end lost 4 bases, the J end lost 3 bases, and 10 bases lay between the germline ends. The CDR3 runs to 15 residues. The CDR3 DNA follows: TGTGCCAGTAGTAGGCAGCAGGACTATAATTCACCCCTCCACTTT. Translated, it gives CASSRQQDYNSPLHF.

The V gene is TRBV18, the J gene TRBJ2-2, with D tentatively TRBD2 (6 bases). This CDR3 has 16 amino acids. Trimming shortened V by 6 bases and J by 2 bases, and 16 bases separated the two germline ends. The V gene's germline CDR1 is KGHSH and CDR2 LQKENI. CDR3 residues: CASSLIPGLNTGELFF. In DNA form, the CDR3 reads TGTGCCAGCTCGCTTATACCGGGACTCAACACCGGGGAGCTGTTTTTT.

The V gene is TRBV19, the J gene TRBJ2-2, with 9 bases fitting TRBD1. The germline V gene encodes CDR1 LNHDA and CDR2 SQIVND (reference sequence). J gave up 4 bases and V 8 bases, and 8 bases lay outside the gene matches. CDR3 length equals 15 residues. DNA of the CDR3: TGTGCCAGTTCCCGGGACAGGGTCACCACCGGGGAGCTGTTTTTT. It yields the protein CASSRDRVTTGELFF.

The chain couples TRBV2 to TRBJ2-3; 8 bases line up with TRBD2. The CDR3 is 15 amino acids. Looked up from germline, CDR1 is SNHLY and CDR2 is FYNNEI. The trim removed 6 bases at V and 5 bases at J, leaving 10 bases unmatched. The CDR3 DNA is TGTGCCAGCAGGAGGCAAGCGGGAGTTGTAGATACGCAGTATTTT. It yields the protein CASRRQAGVVDTQYF.

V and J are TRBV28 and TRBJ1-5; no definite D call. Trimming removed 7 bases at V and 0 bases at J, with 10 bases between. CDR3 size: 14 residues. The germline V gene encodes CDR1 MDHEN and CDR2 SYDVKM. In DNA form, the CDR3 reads TGTGCCAGCAAGAGTTTTTCTAGCAATCAGCCCCAGCATTTT. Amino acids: CASKSFSSNQPQHF.

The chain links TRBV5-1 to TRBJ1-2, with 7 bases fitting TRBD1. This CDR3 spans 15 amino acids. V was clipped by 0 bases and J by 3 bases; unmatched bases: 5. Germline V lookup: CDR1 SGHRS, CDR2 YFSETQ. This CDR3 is CASSLVATGYYGYTF. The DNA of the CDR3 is TGCGCCAGCAGCTTGGTTGCGACAGGGTACTATGGCTACACCTTC.

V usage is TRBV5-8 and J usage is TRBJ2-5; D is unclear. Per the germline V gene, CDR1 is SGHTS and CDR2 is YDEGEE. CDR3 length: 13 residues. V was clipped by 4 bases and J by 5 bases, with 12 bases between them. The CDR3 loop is CASSPTSLETQYF. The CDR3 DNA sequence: TGTGCCAGCAGCCCTACCTCCTTGGAGACCCAGTACTTC.